This T cell receptor (beta chain) was observed in a study of shared clonotypes between healthy human individuals. Overall study: For every donor, three CD4 naive, three CD4 memory, two CD8 naive and one CD8 memory plates were used.

Sequencing was performed with immunoSEQ multiplex PCR; in TCRdb, only in-frame clones are kept and a portion is missing. The repertoire includes some 1.5 million clones, about 96% of them detected once, and over 1% sits in the top ten. Notes on this clone: Its antigen is still unknown.

This CDR3 is built from 18 residues. Per germline, CDR1 MNHNS and CDR2 SASEGT. V dropped 4 bases and J dropped 4 bases, with 23 bases sitting between them. Healthy HIV-negative adults without recent acute infections or vaccinations served as donors. Study-level findings and limits: At large depth, rarefaction still showed sorted-subset sequencing to be incomplete. Clonotypes which were not shared had lower generation probabilities than clonotypes that all four donors shared.

The V gene is TRBV6-1, the J gene TRBJ2-1; TRBD1 might be the D (6 bases). Material: naive CD4+ T cells sorted from blood. Described subset: CD45RA+ positively selected. This TCR was recovered from a man in his thirties or forties in good health. The CDR3 loop is CASSGGQFIFQGYNEQFF. Written as DNA, the CDR3 is TGTGCCAGCAGTGGCGGACAGTTCATATTCCAGGGGTACAATGAGCAGTTCTTC.